The sequence of this TCR beta chain was determined in a study of tumor-infiltrating lymphocytes in primary liver carcinoma. Overall study results and limits: Pairs comparing tumor with adjacent tissue or blood overlapped less than pairs drawn from tumor regions. Tumors reached a significantly greater top-250-clone fraction than blood did (p = 0.039).

Reverse transcription of around 500 ng total RNA with a constant-region primer produced TCR beta cDNA. What produced the TCR beta libraries was three nested multiplex PCR rounds using slightly modified ARM-PCR. A C-beta reverse primer was combined with TRBV1-TRBV30 forward primers in the first two PCR rounds, and each round had about 10 cycles. TCRdb re-derived calls from the multiplex PCR reads in MiXCR, one entry per CDR3 protein. The sample includes about 44,000 distinct CDR3 sequences, approximately 82% of them seen just once. The source material, 20-30 mg of unsorted bulk tissue, was used to co-extract RNA and DNA. On this clonotype itself: Its antigen is not known. An end of the junction does not agree with germline; a read error may underlie this.

The germline V gene has CDR1 SGHNT and CDR2 YENEEA. This CDR3 has 16 residues. This clonotype originated in a woman aged 25 to 39 with primary liver carcinoma and hepatitis B virus infection. The rearrangement uses TRBV11-3 and TRBJ2-7; D perhaps matches TRBD2 (6 bases). Material: tumor-adjacent normal liver tissue. Here the CDR3 DNA reads TGTGCCAGCAGCGGGGGGATAGGGATAGTCGTCTACGAGCAATACTTC. As protein: CASSGGIGIVVYEQYF.